One sample yielded the 8 T cell receptor beta chains listed below, sequenced in a study of CD8+CD57+ T cells in acquired aplastic anemia. According to the study, genomic DNA was the template for TCR beta VDJ and CDR3 profiling. TCRdb reprocessed the reads with MiXCR, giving one entry per CDR3 protein. The sample yields some 120,000 distinct CDR3 sequences, over 30% seen once. For sequencing, patients were chosen who had shown expansion of CD8+CD57+ cells by flow cytometry. Source material: sorted CD4+, CD8+, or CD8+CD57+ T cells (not recorded which) from PBMCs. All receptors derive from a human donor with aplastic anemia.

This clonotype was seen many times. The rearrangement joins TRBV5-1 to TRBJ1-1; no firm D call. This CDR3 has 17 residues. V was shortened by 1 base and J by 1 base, with 17 bases between the two germline ends. Germline-derived CDR1 and CDR2 are SGHRS and YFSETQ. CDR3 nucleotides: TGCGCCAGCAGCTTGCTGGGGAAGTCAGCTCCGAACACTGAAGCTTTCTTT. Translation: CASSLLGKSAPNTEAFF.

The CDR3 loop is CASSAGWGAGGEQYF. The CDR3 coding sequence is TGTGCCAGCAGTGCAGGGTGGGGGGCCGGGGGCGAGCAGTACTTC. V gene TRBV2 combines with J gene TRBJ2-7, with D perhaps matching TRBD1 or TRBD2 (6 bases each). There are 15 residues in the CDR3. CDR1 and CDR2 from the germline V gene are SNHLY and FYNNEI. V was clipped by 4 bases and J by 6 bases, with 19 bases between them.

The chain employs TRBV29-1 and TRBJ2-2, with D perhaps given as TRBD1 or TRBD2 (5 bases each). The V gene lost 3 bases and the J gene lost 5 bases, with 10 bases spanning the gap. The CDR3 spans 13 residues. Per germline, CDR1 SQVTM and CDR2 ANQGSEA. The CDR3 DNA follows: TGCAGCGTTGATGGGGGTGGTACCGGGGAGCTGTTTTTT. This gives the protein CSVDGGGTGELFF.

This clonotype was seen a single time. A read error may be the cause here, since a much bigger clone is one base away. The gene calls are TRBV9 and TRBJ2-3; TRBD1 matches 7 bases. Germline-derived CDR1 and CDR2 are SGDLS and YYNGEE. J gave up 4 bases and V 3 bases, and 2 bases lay outside the gene matches. The CDR3 is made up of 13 amino acids. The CDR3 is CASSEGAADTQYF. The CDR3 bases are TGTGCCAGCAGCGAGGGGGCGGCAGATACGCAGTATTTT.

The rearrangement joins TRBV24-1 to TRBJ1-5; perhaps TRBD1 as D (5 bases). Trimming pared 10 bases from V and 11 bases from J, leaving 20 bases between. From germline, CDR1 is KGHDR and CDR2 SFDVKD. This CDR3 has 13 residues. The CDR3 DNA reads as TGTGCCACTGCGGTTAGCGGGGGTGAGACCCAGCATTTT. Translating gives CATAVSGGETQHF.

This clonotype was counted at least ten times. This sequence joins TRBV5-1 and TRBJ1-1; D call uncertain. Trimming pared 4 bases from V and 4 bases from J, leaving 14 bases between. Germline lookup yields CDR1 SGHRS and CDR2 YFSETQ. This CDR3 comprises 14 residues. The DNA of the CDR3 is TGCGCCAGCAGCCTAGGTGGTCAGCTCACTGAAGCTTTCTTT. Encoded protein: CASSLGGQLTEAFF.

There are many counts of this clonotype. V and J are TRBV9 and TRBJ1-6; D gene unclear. V was trimmed by 0 bases and J by 9 bases, leaving 19 bases between them. The CDR3 sequence is 17 residues long. Germline CDR1 reads SGDLS; CDR2 reads YYNGEE. This chain's CDR3 is CASSVGNRAEASSPLHF. The CDR3, as DNA: TGTGCCAGCAGCGTAGGAAATAGGGCCGAGGCTAGTTCACCCCTCCACTTT.

The V call is TRBV27, the J call TRBJ1-1; D is undetermined. With 5 bases removed from V and 5 bases from J, the gap between germline ends came to 12 bases. Germline V gene lookup returns CDR1 MNHEY and CDR2 SMNVEV (reference sequence). The CDR3 covers 13 residues. CDR3 coding DNA: TGTGCCAGCAGTGGGGTACGAGGGACTGAAGCTTTCTTT. This encodes CASSGVRGTEAFF.